This TCR beta chain was identified in a study of blood T cell repertoires in COVID-19. There are 15 residues in the CDR3. Germline loops: CDR1 LGHNA, CDR2 YSLEER. V shed 4 bases and J 5 bases; nucleotides not matched to a gene: 7. The data were produced by immunoSEQ multiplex PCR, yet TCRdb's version contains in-frame clones alone and is incomplete. The sample yields about 180,000 clones, about 85% seen once. The source is a man older than 75 with COVID-19, enrolled during active disease. Sequencing was done on a sample of peripheral blood. V usage is TRBV4-3 and J usage is TRBJ2-2; TRBD1 aligns across 7 bases. The CDR3 spells CASSPETGNTGELFF. CDR3 sequence (DNA): TGCGCCAGCAGCCCAGAGACAGGGAATACCGGGGAGCTGTTTTTT.